The clone carrying this TCR beta chain is a singleton in its sample. The antigen is unknown. This normal breast sample came from a site about 1.9-4 cm away from the tumor. Normal breast often needed roughly 90-300 mg of tissue for enough DNA. This entry belongs to a study of early stage breast cancer tumors. Study observations and caveats: Bulk DNA sequencing of unsorted cells missed chain pairing and markers. Blood repertoires resembled normal breast more than tumor.

Germline CDR1 is MNHNY and CDR2 is SVGAGI (reference sequence). The CDR3 spans 14 residues. Trimming removed 2 bases from V and 3 bases from J; junction bases left unmatched: 4. Clones were sequenced by immunoSEQ multiplex PCR, and TCRdb holds only the in-frame ones, with some missing. The sample has 2,000 or so clones, 69% seen once; the top ten hold 9.8%. Source material: normal breast tissue next to the tumor. This sequence originates from a person aged 35 to 50 with breast cancer. The gene calls are TRBV6-6 and TRBJ2-7; 7 nucleotides align to TRBD2. This CDR3 reads CASSYTAGDYEQYF. In DNA form, the CDR3 reads TGTGCCAGCAGTTACACCGCGGGAGACTACGAGCAGTACTTC.